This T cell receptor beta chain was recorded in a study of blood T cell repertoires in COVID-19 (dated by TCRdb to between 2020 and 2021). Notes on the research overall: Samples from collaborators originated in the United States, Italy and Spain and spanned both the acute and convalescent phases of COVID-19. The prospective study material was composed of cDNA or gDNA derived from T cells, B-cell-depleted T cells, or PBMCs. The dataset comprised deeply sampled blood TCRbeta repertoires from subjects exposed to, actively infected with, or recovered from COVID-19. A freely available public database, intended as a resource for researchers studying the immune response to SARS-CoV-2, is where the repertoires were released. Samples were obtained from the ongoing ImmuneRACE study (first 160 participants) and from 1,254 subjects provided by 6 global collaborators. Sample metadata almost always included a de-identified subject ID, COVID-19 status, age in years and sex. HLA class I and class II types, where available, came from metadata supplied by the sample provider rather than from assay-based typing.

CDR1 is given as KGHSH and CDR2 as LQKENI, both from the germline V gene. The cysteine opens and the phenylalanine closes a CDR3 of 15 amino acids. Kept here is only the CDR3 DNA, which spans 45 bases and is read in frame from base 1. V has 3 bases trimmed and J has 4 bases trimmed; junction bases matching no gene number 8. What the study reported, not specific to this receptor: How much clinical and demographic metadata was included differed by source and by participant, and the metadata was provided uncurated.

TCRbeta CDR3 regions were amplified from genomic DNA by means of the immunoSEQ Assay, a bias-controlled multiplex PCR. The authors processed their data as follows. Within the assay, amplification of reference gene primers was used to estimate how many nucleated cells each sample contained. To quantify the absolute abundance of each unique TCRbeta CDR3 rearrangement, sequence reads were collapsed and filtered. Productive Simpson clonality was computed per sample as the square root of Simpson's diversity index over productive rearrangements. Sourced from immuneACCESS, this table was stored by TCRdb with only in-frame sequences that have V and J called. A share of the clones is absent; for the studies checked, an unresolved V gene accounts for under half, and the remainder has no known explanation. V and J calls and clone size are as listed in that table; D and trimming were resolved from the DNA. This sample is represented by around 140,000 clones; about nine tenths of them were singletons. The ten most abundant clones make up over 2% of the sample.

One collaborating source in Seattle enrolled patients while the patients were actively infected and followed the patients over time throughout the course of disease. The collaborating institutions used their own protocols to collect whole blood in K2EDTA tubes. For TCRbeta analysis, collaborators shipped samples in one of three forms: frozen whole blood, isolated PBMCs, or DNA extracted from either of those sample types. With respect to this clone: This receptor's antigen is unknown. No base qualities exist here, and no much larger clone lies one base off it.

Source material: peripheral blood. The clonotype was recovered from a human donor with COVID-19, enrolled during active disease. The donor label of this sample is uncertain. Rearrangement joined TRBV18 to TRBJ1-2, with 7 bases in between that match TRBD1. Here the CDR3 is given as CASSPLTGTVYGYTF. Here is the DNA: TGTGCCAGCTCACCCTTAACTGGGACAGTCTATGGCTACACCTTC.